These 21 T cell receptor beta chains originate from one sample sequenced in a study of OX40 agonist ivuxolimab in advanced cancers. Sequenced by immunoSEQ multiplex PCR; TCRdb stores in-frame clones only, minus some. The table lists some 80,000 clones, about 87% of them singletons, with more than 0.45% in the top ten. The material sequenced was CD4+ or CD8+ T cells sorted from blood, taken in a trial of the OX40 agonist ivuxolimab. Source of these receptors: an adult with an advanced solid tumor such as melanoma, head and neck, liver or kidney cancer.

This chain joins TRBV11-2 and TRBJ1-1; no definite D call. Germline V CDR1 and CDR2: SGHAT, FQNNGV. Trimming removed 3 bases at V and 0 bases at J, with 11 bases between. The CDR3 is 15 amino acids. Here the CDR3 DNA reads TGTGCCAGCAGCTTCCACAGCCTACTGAACACTGAAGCTTTCTTT. The encoded protein is CASSFHSLLNTEAFF.

V and J are TRBV19 and TRBJ2-1, with TRBD2 as a possible D gene (5 bases). The V end was cut by 4 bases, the J end by 9 bases, with 13 bases between. This CDR3 region has 13 residues. Germline loops: CDR1 LNHDA, CDR2 SQIVND (reference sequence). As DNA, the CDR3 is TGTGCCAGTAGTACATCAGCCCGGGGTGAGCAGTTCTTC. This translates into CASSTSARGEQFF. Full variable domain (outside the CDR3, taken from reference TRBV19 and TRBJ2-1): DGGITQSPKYLFRKEGQNVTLSCEQNLNHDAMYWYRQDPGQGLRLIYYSQIVNDFQKGDIAEGYSVSREKKESFPLTVTSAQKNPTAFYLCASSTSARGEQFFGPGTRLTVL.

This clone came up once. The V gene is TRBV9, the J gene TRBJ1-2; a weak D match, TRBD1 (5 bases). This CDR3 is built from 14 residues. Deletions cut 2 bases from V and 2 bases from J, with 10 bases between. The V gene's germline CDR1 is SGDLS and CDR2 YYNGEE. The CDR3 spells CASSVGTGNYGYTF. CDR3 coding DNA: TGTGCCAGCAGCGTGGGGACTGGAAACTATGGCTACACCTTC.

This chain connects TRBV27 to TRBJ1-5; 7 bases agree with TRBD1. CDR1 and CDR2 from the germline V gene are MNHEY and SMNVEV (reference sequence). The CDR3 spans 17 residues. V gave up 6 bases and J gave up 0 bases; unmatched junction bases: 11. CDR3 amino acids: CASSRRGQLYSNQPQHF. CDR3 bases: TGTGCCAGCAGCCGTCGGGGACAGCTTTATAGCAATCAGCCCCAGCATTTT.

The chain joins TRBV11-2 to TRBJ1-3; D uncertain. This CDR3 is built from 14 residues. Germline V gene lookup returns CDR1 SGHAT and CDR2 FQNNGV. V was shortened by 5 bases and J by 0 bases, with 8 bases between the two germline ends. DNA for the CDR3: TGTGCCAGCAGCCCCCCGCTCTCTGGAAACACCATATATTTT. It codes for CASSPPLSGNTIYF.

J is TRBJ2-7 and V is TRBV7-2; maybe TRBD1 (6 bases). The CDR3 has 13 amino acids. Trimming shortened V by 5 bases and J by 2 bases, and 10 bases separated the two germline ends. Germline V gives CDR1 SGHTA, CDR2 FQGNSA. CDR3 sequence: CASSVQGTYEQYF. The CDR3 DNA reads TGTGCCAGCAGCGTACAGGGTACCTACGAGCAGTACTTC.

The rearrangement joins TRBV6-1 to TRBJ2-2, with TRBD2 matching 13 bases. V lost 6 bases, J lost 5 bases, and 3 bases stayed unmatched. This CDR3 has 15 residues. Germline V gives CDR1 MNHNS, CDR2 SASEGT. CDR3 DNA: TGTGCCAGCAGACTAGCGGGAGGGAAGACCGGGGAGCTGTTTTTT. It codes for CASRLAGGKTGELFF.

The rearrangement joins TRBV5-4 to TRBJ2-5; D might be TRBD1 (6 bases). The length of the CDR3 is 14 residues. Trimming left V 4 bases short and J 0 bases short, with 10 bases between. Germline lookup yields CDR1 SGHNT and CDR2 YYREEE (reference sequence). The CDR3 DNA reads as TGTGCCAGCAGCCTCCAGGGGAACCAAGAGACCCAGTACTTC. This encodes CASSLQGNQETQYF.

This chain uses TRBV6-5 with TRBJ1-6, with a possible D match to TRBD1 (5 bases). The CDR3 covers 13 residues. Germline CDR1 is MNHEY and CDR2 is SVGAGI. Trimming took off 4 bases at V and 9 bases at J, with 10 bases between the two ends. CDR3 in DNA: TGTGCCAGCAGTTGGGACGGAGGTTCACCCCTCCACTTT. It translates to CASSWDGGSPLHF.

This clone has just a few counts. The genes are TRBV5-1 and TRBJ1-6, with D tentatively TRBD1 (5 bases). In germline, CDR1 is SGHRS, CDR2 YFSETQ. V was pared by 3 bases and J by 7 bases, with 14 bases between. The CDR3 is 15 amino acids. The CDR3 sequence: CASSSDTGRNSPLHF. CDR3 DNA: TGCGCCAGCAGCTCGGACACCGGGCGAAATTCACCCCTCCACTTT.

The chain recombines TRBV11-2 with TRBJ2-1; D ambiguous. V gave up 1 base and J gave up 7 bases, with 5 bases separating them. Germline V CDR1 and CDR2: SGHAT, FQNNGV. The CDR3 is made up of 12 amino acids. CDR3: CASSLARNEQFF. Here the CDR3 DNA reads TGTGCCAGCAGCTTAGCTCGTAATGAGCAGTTCTTC.

The chain has TRBV30 and TRBJ1-1; 7 bases match TRBD1. The ends lost 8 bases at V and 0 bases at J; junction bases unmatched: 9. Germline CDR1 reads GTSNPN; CDR2 reads SVGIG (reference sequence). The length of the CDR3 is 14 residues. CDR3 residues: CASTTGPMNTEAFF. The DNA for the CDR3 is TGTGCCAGTACGACAGGGCCCATGAACACTGAAGCTTTCTTT.

The rearrangement uses TRBV5-1 and TRBJ2-3; tentative D call: TRBD1 (6 bases). The CDR3 sequence is 18 residues long. The V end was cut by 2 bases, the J end by 2 bases, with 21 bases between. CDR1 and CDR2 from the germline V gene are SGHRS and YFSETQ. The chain's CDR3 is CASSFANQGTFLTDTQYF. CDR3 in DNA: TGCGCCAGCAGCTTTGCCAATCAGGGGACCTTCCTCACAGATACGCAGTATTTT.

The chain joins TRBV6-6 to TRBJ2-7; TRBD1 aligns across 7 bases. The V and J ends lost 6 bases and 6 bases, in that order; junction bases with no gene match: 8. From germline, CDR1 is MNHNY and CDR2 SVGAGI (reference sequence). This CDR3 is 13 amino acids long. CDR3 loop: CASSLGGPIEQYF. DNA of the CDR3: TGTGCCAGCAGCCTAGGGGGCCCAATCGAGCAGTACTTC.

This sequence joins TRBV7-6 and TRBJ2-5; possibly TRBD1 for D (6 bases). This CDR3 contains 13 residues. Between the trimmed V and J ends, which lost 3 bases and 2 bases, there was a span of 7 bases. Germline CDR1 SGHVS, CDR2 FNYEAQ. CDR3 in amino acids: CASSFGQQETQYF. DNA of the CDR3: TGTGCCAGCAGCTTTGGACAGCAAGAGACCCAGTACTTC.

CDR3: CASSPVRVPGYTF. The CDR3, as DNA: TGTGCCAGCAGCCCGGTCAGGGTCCCTGGCTACACCTTC. The chain recombines TRBV5-6 with TRBJ1-2; tentative D call: TRBD1 (5 bases). Trimming took off 4 bases at V and 7 bases at J, with 14 bases between the two ends. The CDR3 contains 13 residues. Germline CDR1 SGHDT, CDR2 YYEEEE. Filled out from reference TRBV5-6 and TRBJ1-2, the complete variable domain reads DAGVTQSPTHLIKTRGQQVTLRCSPKSGHDTVSWYQQALGQGPQFIFQYYEEEERQRGNFPDRFSGHQFPNYSSELNVNALLLGDSALYLCASSPVRVPGYTFGSGTRLTVV.

V gene TRBV6-5 combines with J gene TRBJ2-3, with TRBD2 matching over 9 bases. V trimming: 6 bases; J trimming: 5 bases; junction bases outside the gene matches: 3. Germline CDR1 reads MNHEY; CDR2 reads SVGAGI. CDR3 length: 13 amino acids. CDR3 region: CASRLAGRDTQYF. The DNA for the CDR3 is TGTGCCAGCAGACTAGCGGGTCGAGATACGCAGTATTTT.

The genes are TRBV7-2 and TRBJ2-1; weak D call: TRBD2 (7 bases). Germline V gene sequence: CDR1 SGHTA, CDR2 FQGNSA. This CDR3 comprises 14 residues. Trimming took off 6 bases at V and 6 bases at J, with 15 bases between the two ends. CDR3 nucleotide sequence: TGTGCCAGCAGTCCAATGAGGGGGGGCAATGAGCAGTTCTTC. Residues: CASSPMRGGNEQFF.

The V call is TRBV5-6, the J call TRBJ1-1, with 7 bases identical to TRBD1. V lost 0 bases to trimming and J lost 4 bases; unmatched junction nucleotides: 3. CDR1 SGHDT and CDR2 YYEEEE come from the germline V gene. This CDR3 comprises 14 residues. As DNA, the CDR3 is TGTGCCAGCAGCTTGGGACAGGGCGGCACTGAAGCTTTCTTT. This translates into CASSLGQGGTEAFF.

The chain combines TRBV28 with TRBJ1-4; 9 positions match TRBD1. This CDR3 contains 14 residues. Germline V gives CDR1 MDHEN, CDR2 SYDVKM. V was clipped by 3 bases and J by 5 bases; unmatched bases: 1. The CDR3 loop is CASSFTGGNEKLFF. The CDR3 DNA is TGTGCCAGCAGTTTTACAGGGGGCAATGAAAAACTGTTTTTT.

This clone was seen once. V is TRBV7-2 and J is TRBJ2-1; 7 bases agree with TRBD2. CDR3 length: 15 amino acids. J lost 2 bases, V lost 3 bases, and 4 bases had no gene match. Germline-derived CDR1 and CDR2 are SGHTA and FQGNSA. The CDR3 is CASSFLLATYNEQFF. CDR3 sequence (DNA): TGTGCCAGCAGCTTTTTACTAGCGACCTACAATGAGCAGTTCTTC.